This T cell receptor (beta chain) came from a study of OX40 agonist ivuxolimab in advanced cancers. Study as a whole: Enrollees could have had prior anti-PD-1, anti-PD-L1 or anti-CTLA-4 therapy, which more than 30% had received. Study-wide results and limits: Dosing at 0.1 to 3.0 mg/kg was accompanied by clonal expansion of CD4+ and CD8+ blood T cells by week 6.

The CDR3 has 13 amino acids. In germline, CDR1 is MNHEY, CDR2 SVGAGI. V was clipped by 6 bases and J by 6 bases, with 12 bases between them. Comment on this clone: The target antigen is unknown.

Blood specimens came from baseline, cycle 4 day 1, and cycle 7 day 1. Profiling relied on immunoSEQ multiplex PCR, and the TCRdb table lists in-frame clones only, not all of them. The table includes tens of thousands of clones, about 80% detected once. This sequence joins TRBV6-5 and TRBJ1-5; D gene uncertain. Specimen: CD4+ or CD8+ T cells sorted from blood, collected in a trial of the OX40 agonist ivuxolimab. The origin of this receptor is an adult with an advanced solid tumor such as melanoma, head and neck, liver or kidney cancer. CDR3 region: CASRDLRGQPQHF. The CDR3 nucleotides are TGTGCCAGCAGGGACCTTCGGGGTCAGCCCCAGCATTTT.